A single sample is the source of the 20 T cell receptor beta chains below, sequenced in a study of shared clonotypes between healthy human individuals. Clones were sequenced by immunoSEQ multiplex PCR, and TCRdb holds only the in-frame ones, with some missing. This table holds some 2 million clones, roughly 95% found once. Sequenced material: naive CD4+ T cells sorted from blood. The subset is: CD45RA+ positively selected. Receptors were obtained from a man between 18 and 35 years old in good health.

DNA for the CDR3: TGTGCCAGCAGCCAAGTGGCAGGGGACAACTATGGCTACACCTTC. Translating gives CASSQVAGDNYGYTF. The chain carries TRBV14 and TRBJ1-2; the D gene is possibly TRBD1 (6 bases). V dropped 1 base and J dropped 2 bases, with 11 bases sitting between them. Germline loops: CDR1 SGHDN, CDR2 FVKESK. This CDR3 has 15 amino acids.

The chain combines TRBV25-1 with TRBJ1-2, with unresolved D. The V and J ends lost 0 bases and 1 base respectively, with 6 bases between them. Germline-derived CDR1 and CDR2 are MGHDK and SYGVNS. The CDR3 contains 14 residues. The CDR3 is CASSEYMDNYGYTF. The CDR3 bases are TGTGCCAGCAGTGAATATATGGATAACTATGGCTACACCTTC.

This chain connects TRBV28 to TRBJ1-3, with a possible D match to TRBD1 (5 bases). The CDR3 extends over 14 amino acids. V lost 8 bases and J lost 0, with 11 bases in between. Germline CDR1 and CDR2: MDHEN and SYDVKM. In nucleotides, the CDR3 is TGTGCCAGCGTGAGGGGATCCTCTGGAAACACCATATATTTT. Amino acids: CASVRGSSGNTIYF.

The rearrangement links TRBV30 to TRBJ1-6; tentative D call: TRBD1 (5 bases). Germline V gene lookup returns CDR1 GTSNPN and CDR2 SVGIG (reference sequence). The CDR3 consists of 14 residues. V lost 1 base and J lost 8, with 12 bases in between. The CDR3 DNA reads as TGTGCCTGGAGTGCAGGGAGTGGGGATTCACCCCTCCACTTT. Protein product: CAWSAGSGDSPLHF.

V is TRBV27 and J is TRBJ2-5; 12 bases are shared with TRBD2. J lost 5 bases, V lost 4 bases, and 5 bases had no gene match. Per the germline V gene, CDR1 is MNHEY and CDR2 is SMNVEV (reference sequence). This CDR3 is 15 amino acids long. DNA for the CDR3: TGTGCCAGCAGTTCGACTAGCGGGAGCTTGGAGACCCAGTACTTC. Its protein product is CASSSTSGSLETQYF.

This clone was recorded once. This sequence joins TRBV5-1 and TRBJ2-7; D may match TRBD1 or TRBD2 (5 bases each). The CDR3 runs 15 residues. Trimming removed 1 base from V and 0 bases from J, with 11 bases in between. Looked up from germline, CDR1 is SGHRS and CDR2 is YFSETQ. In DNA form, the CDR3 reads TGCGCCAGCAGCTTGATGGGGGATAGCTCCTACGAGCAGTACTTC. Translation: CASSLMGDSSYEQYF.

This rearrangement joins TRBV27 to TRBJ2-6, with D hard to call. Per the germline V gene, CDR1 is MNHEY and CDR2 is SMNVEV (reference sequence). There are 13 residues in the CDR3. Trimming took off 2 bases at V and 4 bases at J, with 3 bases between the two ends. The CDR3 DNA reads TGTGCCAGCAGTTTACGGGGGGCCAACGTCCTGACTTTC. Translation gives CASSLRGANVLTF.

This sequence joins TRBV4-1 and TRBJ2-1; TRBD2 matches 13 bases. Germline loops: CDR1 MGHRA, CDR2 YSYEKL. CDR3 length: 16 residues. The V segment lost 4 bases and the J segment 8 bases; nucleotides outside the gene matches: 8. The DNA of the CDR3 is TGCGCCAGCAGCCGCCAACTAGCGGGGGGGCCAGATGAGCAGTTCTTC. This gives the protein CASSRQLAGGPDEQFF.

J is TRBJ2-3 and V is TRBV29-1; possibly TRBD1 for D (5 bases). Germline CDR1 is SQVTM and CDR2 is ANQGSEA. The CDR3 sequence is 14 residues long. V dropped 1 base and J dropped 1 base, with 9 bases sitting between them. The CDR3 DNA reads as TGCAGCGTTGAAGGGGGCGGACGCACAGATACGCAGTATTTT. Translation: CSVEGGGRTDTQYF.

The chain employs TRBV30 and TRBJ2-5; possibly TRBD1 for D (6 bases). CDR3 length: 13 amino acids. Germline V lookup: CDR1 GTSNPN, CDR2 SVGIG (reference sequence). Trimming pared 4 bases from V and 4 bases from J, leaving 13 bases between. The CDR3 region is CAWKQGWGETQYF. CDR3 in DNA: TGTGCCTGGAAACAGGGTTGGGGAGAGACCCAGTACTTC.

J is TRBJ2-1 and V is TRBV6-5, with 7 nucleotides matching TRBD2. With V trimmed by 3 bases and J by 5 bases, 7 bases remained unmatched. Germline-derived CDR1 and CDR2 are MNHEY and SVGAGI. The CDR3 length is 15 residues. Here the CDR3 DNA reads TGTGCCAGCAGTTATCTGCGGGAGAGACACAATGAGCAGTTCTTC. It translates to CASSYLRERHNEQFF.

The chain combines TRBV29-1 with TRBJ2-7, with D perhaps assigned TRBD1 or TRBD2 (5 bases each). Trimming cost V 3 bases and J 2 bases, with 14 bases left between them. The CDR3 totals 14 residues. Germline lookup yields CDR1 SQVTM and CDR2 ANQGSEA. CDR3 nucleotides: TGCAGCGTTGAGAGCAGGGCGGGCACCTACGAGCAGTACTTC. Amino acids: CSVESRAGTYEQYF.

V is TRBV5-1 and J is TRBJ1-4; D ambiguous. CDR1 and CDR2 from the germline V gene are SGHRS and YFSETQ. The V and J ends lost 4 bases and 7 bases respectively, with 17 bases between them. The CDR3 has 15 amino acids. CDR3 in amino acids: CASSPQFGVFEKLFF. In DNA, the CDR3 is TGCGCCAGCAGCCCCCAGTTTGGGGTATTTGAAAAACTGTTTTTT.

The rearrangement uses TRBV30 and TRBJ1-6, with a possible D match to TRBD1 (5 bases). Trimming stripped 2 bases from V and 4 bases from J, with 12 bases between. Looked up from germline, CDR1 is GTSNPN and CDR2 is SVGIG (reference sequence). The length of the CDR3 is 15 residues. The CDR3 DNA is TGTGCCTGGAGTACGGGGGGGGATTATAATTCACCCCTCCACTTT. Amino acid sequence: CAWSTGGDYNSPLHF.

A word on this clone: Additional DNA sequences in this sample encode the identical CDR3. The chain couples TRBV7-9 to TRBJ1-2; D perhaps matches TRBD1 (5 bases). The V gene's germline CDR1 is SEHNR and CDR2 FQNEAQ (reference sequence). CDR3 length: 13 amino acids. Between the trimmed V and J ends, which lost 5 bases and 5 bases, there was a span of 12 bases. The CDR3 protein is CASSPQGVYGYTF. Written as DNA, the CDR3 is TGTGCCAGCAGCCCCCAGGGAGTTTATGGCTACACCTTC.

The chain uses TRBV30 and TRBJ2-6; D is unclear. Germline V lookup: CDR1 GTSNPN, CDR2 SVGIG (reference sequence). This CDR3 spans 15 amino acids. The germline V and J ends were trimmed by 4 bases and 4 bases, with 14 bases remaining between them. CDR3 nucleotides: TGTGCCTGGACGGCTGTATCCGGAGGGGCCAACGTCCTGACTTTC. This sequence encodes CAWTAVSGGANVLTF.

The CDR3 sequence is CATSRDLANTEAFF. CDR3 sequence (DNA): TGTGCCACCAGCAGAGATCTGGCGAACACTGAAGCTTTCTTT. V is TRBV15 and J is TRBJ1-1; D unclear. V was pared by 0 bases and J by 1 base, with 6 bases between. Looked up from germline, CDR1 is LNHNV and CDR2 is YYDKDF (reference sequence). The CDR3 has 14 amino acids.

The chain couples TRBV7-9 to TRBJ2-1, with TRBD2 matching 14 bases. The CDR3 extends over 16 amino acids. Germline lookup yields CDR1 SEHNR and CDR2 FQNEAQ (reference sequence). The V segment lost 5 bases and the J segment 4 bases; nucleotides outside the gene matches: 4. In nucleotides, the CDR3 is TGTGCCAGCAGCCCGGGACTAGCGGGAGTATACAATGAGCAGTTCTTC. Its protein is CASSPGLAGVYNEQFF.

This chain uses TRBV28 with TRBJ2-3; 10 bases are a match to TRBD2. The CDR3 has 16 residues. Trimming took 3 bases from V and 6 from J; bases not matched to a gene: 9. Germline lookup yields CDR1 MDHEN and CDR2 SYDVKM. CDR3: CASSFRTSGTADTQYF. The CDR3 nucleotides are TGTGCCAGCAGTTTTAGGACTAGCGGAACAGCGGATACGCAGTATTTT.

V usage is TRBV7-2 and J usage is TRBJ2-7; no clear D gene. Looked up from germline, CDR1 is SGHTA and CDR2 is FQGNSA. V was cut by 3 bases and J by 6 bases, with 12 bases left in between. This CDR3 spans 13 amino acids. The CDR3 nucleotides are TGTGCCAGCAGCTTTTGGCCCCGAGGCGAGCAGTACTTC. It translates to CASSFWPRGEQYF.